Below are 27 T cell receptor beta chains sequenced from a single sample in a study of siplizumab effects on memory and regulatory T cells. TCRdb's copy holds only in-frame clones and misses some; the assay was immunoSEQ multiplex PCR. The sample has 55,000 to 70,000 clones; approximately 95% are singletons. Material: CD8+ T cells sorted from blood. The receptors here all came from a human donor in good health.

J is TRBJ2-2 and V is TRBV7-6; D gene ambiguous. Germline CDR1 is SGHVS and CDR2 is FNYEAQ. Trimming stripped 5 bases from V and 3 bases from J, with 13 bases between. The CDR3 has 15 residues. The CDR3 DNA reads as TGTGCCAGCAGCGCTAGGGTTTTGGACACCGGGGAGCTGTTTTTT. Residues: CASSARVLDTGELFF.

The rearrangement links TRBV14 to TRBJ2-3; tentatively, D is TRBD1 or TRBD2 (5 bases each). CDR1 is SGHDN and CDR2 is FVKESK in the germline V gene. This CDR3 contains 13 residues. Trimming cost V 4 bases and J 6 bases, with 11 bases left between them. In DNA form, the CDR3 reads TGTGCCAGCAGCCGGTGGGGGTCGGATACGCAGTATTTT. Its translation is CASSRWGSDTQYF.

The J gene is TRBJ2-7, the V gene TRBV7-8; the D is unclear. The CDR3 consists of 14 residues. V lost 2 bases and J 5 bases, leaving 13 bases between the germline ends. Germline CDR1 is SGHVS and CDR2 is FQNEAQ. The chain's CDR3 is CASSLRWQANEQYF. The DNA for the CDR3 is TGTGCCAGCAGCTTAAGGTGGCAGGCCAACGAGCAGTACTTC.

This clone was seen a single time. The J gene is TRBJ2-6, the V gene TRBV30; 8 nucleotides align to TRBD1. CDR1 GTSNPN and CDR2 SVGIG come from the germline V gene (reference sequence). CDR3 length equals 19 residues. V lost 4 bases, J lost 0 bases, and 14 bases stayed unmatched. CDR3 residues: CAWTYRLRGHSSGANVLTF. The CDR3 nucleotides read TGTGCCTGGACCTATCGACTCAGGGGGCACAGCTCTGGGGCCAACGTCCTGACTTTC.

The rearrangement joins TRBV7-2 to TRBJ2-3; maybe TRBD2 (7 bases). Germline V gene sequence: CDR1 SGHTA, CDR2 FQGNSA. Trimming took 4 bases from V and 6 from J, leaving 20 bases between them. The CDR3 spans 16 residues. CDR3 sequence reads: CASSSISGGRGDTQYF. In DNA, the CDR3 is TGTGCCAGCAGCTCGATCTCGGGGGGAAGGGGGGATACGCAGTATTTT.

This clone has only a few counts. The chain couples TRBV28 to TRBJ1-5; TRBD1 aligns across 7 bases. The V gene end was trimmed by 10 bases and the J gene end by 1 base; junction bases not matched to a gene: 4. The CDR3 has 13 amino acids. CDR1 is MDHEN and CDR2 is SYDVKM in the germline V gene. CDR3 in amino acids: CATSDRSNQPQHF. The DNA of the CDR3 is TGTGCCACTTCGGACAGGAGCAATCAGCCCCAGCATTTT.

This clone was detected only once. The junction departs from germline at one end; a sequencing error may be responsible. Other DNA sequences within the sample encode an identical CDR3. This rearrangement joins TRBV7-9 to TRBJ1-5; D not resolved. The germline V gene has CDR1 SEHNR and CDR2 FQNEAQ (reference sequence). The CDR3 runs 14 residues. The chain's CDR3 is CASSFGDPNQPQHF. The CDR3 DNA sequence: TGTGCCAGCAGCTTCGGAGACCCCAATCAGCCTCAGCATTTT.

The chain links TRBV14 to TRBJ2-5, with no clear D. The V gene's germline CDR1 is SGHDN and CDR2 FVKESK. V gave up 1 base and J gave up 5 bases, with 8 bases separating them. This CDR3 has 13 amino acids. The chain's CDR3 is CASSQGIEETQYF. The CDR3 coding sequence is TGTGCCAGCAGCCAAGGAATCGAGGAGACCCAGTACTTC.

V usage is TRBV29-1 and J usage is TRBJ2-1; the D is unclear. The CDR3 has 13 amino acids. The germline V gene has CDR1 SQVTM and CDR2 ANQGSEA. Trimming removed 7 bases at V and 0 bases at J, with 10 bases between. CDR3 amino acids: CSGDLSSYNEQFF. The CDR3, as DNA: TGCAGCGGGGATTTGAGCTCCTACAATGAGCAGTTCTTC.

V is TRBV2 and J is TRBJ2-7, with D unresolved. V lost 2 bases, J lost 5 bases, and 7 bases lay in between. The length of the CDR3 is 12 residues. CDR1 is SNHLY, CDR2 FYNNEI, per germline. The CDR3 region is CASSELGNEQYF. The CDR3, as DNA: TGTGCCAGCAGTGAACTGGGTAACGAGCAGTACTTC. The full variable domain, completed using reference TRBV2 and TRBJ2-7, is EPEVTQTPSHQVTQMGQEVILRCVPISNHLYFYWYRQILGQKVEFLVSFYNNEISEKSEIFDDQFSVERPDGSNFTLKIRSTKLEDSAMYFCASSELGNEQYFGPGTRLTVT.

The chain employs TRBV27 and TRBJ2-4; D remains ambiguous. The CDR3 is 16 residues long. Looked up from germline, CDR1 is MNHEY and CDR2 is SMNVEV (reference sequence). V lost 3 bases and J 0 bases, leaving 12 bases between the germline ends. This CDR3 reads CASSLYGKSAKNIQYF. In DNA form, the CDR3 reads TGTGCCAGCAGTTTGTATGGCAAATCAGCCAAAAACATTCAGTACTTC.

This chain connects TRBV29-1 to TRBJ2-1, with D perhaps matching TRBD2 (5 bases). Trimming shortened V by 6 bases and J by 5 bases, and 17 bases separated the two germline ends. Germline V gene data show CDR1 as SQVTM and CDR2 as ANQGSEA. This CDR3 is 14 amino acids long. CDR3 coding DNA: TGCAGCGTGGCTGGACTGGCGGCGAACAATGAGCAGTTCTTC. This gives the protein CSVAGLAANNEQFF.

The chain combines TRBV28 with TRBJ2-7; D is perhaps TRBD1 (5 bases). Per the germline V gene, CDR1 is MDHEN and CDR2 is SYDVKM. CDR3 length: 13 residues. Trimming pared 2 bases from V and 3 bases from J, leaving 8 bases between. The CDR3 region is CASSLLQGYEQYF. The CDR3 bases are TGTGCCAGCAGTTTACTCCAGGGCTACGAGCAGTACTTC. The full variable domain, in which reference TRBV28 and TRBJ2-7 provide the parts outside the CDR3, is DVKVTQSSRYLVKRTGEKVFLECVQDMDHENMFWYRQDPGLGLRLIYFSYDVKMKEKGDIPEGYSVSREKKERFSLILESASTNQTSMYLCASSLLQGYEQYFGPGTRLTVT.

As to this clone: This sample includes further DNA sequences coding for the same CDR3. CDR3 sequence: CASSWELDEQYF. The CDR3 DNA reads as TGTGCCAGCAGCTGGGAGCTAGACGAGCAGTACTTC. The chain has TRBV7-9 and TRBJ2-7, with D possibly matching TRBD2 (5 bases). V was shortened by 4 bases and J by 5 bases, with 9 bases between the two germline ends. Germline CDR1 reads SEHNR; CDR2 reads FQNEAQ (reference sequence). This CDR3 has 12 amino acids.

The rearrangement uses TRBV9 and TRBJ2-7, with 10 bases aligning to TRBD1. Germline V gene lookup returns CDR1 SGDLS and CDR2 YYNGEE. Trimming removed 3 bases from V and 3 bases from J; junction bases left unmatched: 9. This CDR3 comprises 16 residues. The CDR3 sequence is CASSERTGTGDYEQYF. CDR3 bases: TGTGCCAGCAGCGAAAGGACCGGGACAGGGGACTACGAGCAGTACTTC.

The chain employs TRBV25-1 and TRBJ1-1; the D is unclear. The V gene lost 4 bases and the J gene lost 2 bases, with 14 bases spanning the gap. This CDR3 spans 15 amino acids. Germline V gene sequence: CDR1 MGHDK, CDR2 SYGVNS. The CDR3 nucleotides are TGTGCCAGCAGTGTCTTAGTCGGAGCAAACACTGAAGCTTTCTTT. Translated, it gives CASSVLVGANTEAFF. Full variable domain (outside the CDR3, taken from reference TRBV25-1 and TRBJ1-1): EADIYQTPRYLVIGTGKKITLECSQTMGHDKMYWYQQDPGMELHLIHYSYGVNSTEKGDLSSESTVSRIRTEHFPLTLESARPSHTSQYLCASSVLVGANTEAFFGQGTRLTVV.

This clone was found once. This chain uses TRBV5-5 with TRBJ2-7; D is perhaps TRBD1 or TRBD2 (5 bases each). V was pared by 2 bases and J by 0 bases, with 9 bases between. The germline V gene encodes CDR1 SGHKS and CDR2 YYEKEE (reference sequence). The CDR3 is 14 amino acids. Here the CDR3 DNA reads TGTGCCAGCAGCTTAGAGGGGCACTCCTACGAGCAGTACTTC. This translates into CASSLEGHSYEQYF.

The chain carries TRBV2 and TRBJ2-1; tentatively, D is TRBD1 (7 bases). The CDR3 runs to 13 residues. The V and J ends lost 2 bases and 9 bases respectively, with 11 bases between them. CDR1 is SNHLY, CDR2 FYNNEI, per germline. The CDR3 region has the DNA TGTGCCAGCAGTGAACAGGGGGGCAGTGAGCAGTTCTTC. Encoded protein: CASSEQGGSEQFF.

The CDR3 reads CATSRARGYEQYF. CDR3 DNA sequence: TGTGCCACCAGCAGAGCGAGGGGATACGAGCAGTACTTC. The gene calls are TRBV15 and TRBJ2-7; TRBD1 or TRBD2 may be the D gene (5 bases each). The CDR3 sequence is 13 residues long. V was trimmed by 1 base and J by 4 bases, leaving 8 bases between them. CDR1 and CDR2 (germline): LNHNV, YYDKDF (reference sequence).

This clone has just one count. In DNA, the CDR3 is TGCGCCAGCAGCCCCTGGGGAGGGTCGATCACAGATACGCAGTATTTT. This gives the protein CASSPWGGSITDTQYF. The rearrangement uses TRBV5-1 and TRBJ2-3; TRBD2 agrees at 7 bases. The CDR3 extends over 16 amino acids. V lost 4 bases and J lost 2; bases outside the gene matches: 10. Per germline, CDR1 SGHRS and CDR2 YFSETQ.

The chain is built from TRBV27 and TRBJ2-1; 7 nucleotides agree with TRBD2. Germline V CDR1 and CDR2: MNHEY, SMNVEV (reference sequence). Germline trimming cut 8 bases from V and 2 bases from J; bases unmatched to any gene: 6. There are 14 residues in the CDR3. The CDR3 loop reads CASVPSGTYNEQFF. The CDR3 DNA sequence: TGTGCCAGCGTACCTAGCGGAACCTACAATGAGCAGTTCTTC.

This chain links TRBV18 with TRBJ1-1; D call uncertain. Trimming pared 0 bases from V and 7 bases from J, leaving 9 bases between. The CDR3 has 13 amino acids. Germline values: CDR1 KGHSH, CDR2 LQKENI. This chain's CDR3 is CASSPPAGLEAFF. The CDR3 nucleotides are TGTGCCAGCTCACCACCTGCAGGCCTTGAAGCTTTCTTT.

This clone appeared once. The J gene is TRBJ2-3, the V gene TRBV7-2; D is perhaps TRBD2 (5 bases). This CDR3 is built from 15 residues. With 4 bases removed from V and 1 base from J, the gap between germline ends came to 12 bases. Germline V gene sequence: CDR1 SGHTA, CDR2 FQGNSA. As DNA, the CDR3 is TGTGCCAGCAGCTCGATGGGAGAAGGCACAGATACGCAGTATTTT. Protein product: CASSSMGEGTDTQYF.

This clone was picked up one time. J is TRBJ1-2 and V is TRBV30; D not certain. There are 11 residues in the CDR3. Germline V lookup: CDR1 GTSNPN, CDR2 SVGIG (reference sequence). With 8 bases removed from V and 3 bases from J, the gap between germline ends came to 10 bases. The CDR3 nucleotides are TGTGCCCGCAAGGACCACTATGGCTACACCTTC. Its translation is CARKDHYGYTF.

This chain connects TRBV28 to TRBJ2-1, with TRBD2 matching over 16 bases. The junction had 7 bases not matched to a gene; V was cut back by 2 bases and J by 9 bases. The CDR3 loop spans 17 amino acids. CDR1 MDHEN and CDR2 SYDVKM come from the germline V gene. The CDR3 DNA is TGTGCCAGCAGTTTAATGGGACTAGCGGGAGGGGCCCTTGAGCAGTTCTTC. Protein product: CASSLMGLAGGALEQFF.

The V and J genes are TRBV14 and TRBJ2-1, with D possibly being TRBD2 (5 bases). Trimming pared 0 bases from V and 0 bases from J, leaving 9 bases between. The length of the CDR3 is 16 residues. CDR1 SGHDN and CDR2 FVKESK come from the germline V gene. The CDR3 nucleotides read TGTGCCAGCAGCCAAGACGGGGATAGCTCCTACAATGAGCAGTTCTTC. Its protein is CASSQDGDSSYNEQFF. Complete variable domain (other parts from reference TRBV14 and TRBJ2-1): EAGVTQFPSHSVIEKGQTVTLRCDPISGHDNLYWYRRVMGKEIKFLLHFVKESKQDESGMPNNRFLAERTGGTYSTLKVQPAELEDSGVYFCASSQDGDSSYNEQFFGPGTRLTVL.

CDR3 DNA: TGTGCCAGCAAAGGACAGGGCTACGAGCAGTACTTC. As protein: CASKGQGYEQYF. This rearrangement joins TRBV27 to TRBJ2-5; 8 nucleotides line up with TRBD1. The J call is uncertain, as TRBJ2-7 better fits the DNA end. CDR1 and CDR2 (germline): MNHEY, SMNVEV (reference sequence). The CDR3 runs to 12 residues.